Listed below are T cell receptor beta chains from one sample, sequenced in a study of cytotoxic CD8 clonotypes in ibrutinib-treated CLL. The assay was immunoSEQ multiplex PCR, and TCRdb's table has in-frame clones only and misses some. The sample holds approximately 330,000 clones, roughly 85% seen once. This specimen consisted of PBMCs, obtained before ibrutinib treatment. The origin of the receptors is a human donor with chronic lymphocytic leukemia. Each CDR3 is given with its conserved first and last residue. Each record gives: CDR3 protein, CDR3 DNA, D gene, V gene, J gene, clone size. The D gene is left open where the match is weak. Rows give clone size only sometimes, using once, few, many, or a class for an expanded clone.

CDR3aa: CASSYGQNNEKLFF; CDR3nt: TGTGCCAGCAGCTATGGACAGAATAATGAAAAACTGTTTTTT; d_gene: .; v_gene: TRBV7-2; j_gene: TRBJ1-4; abundance: .
CDR3aa: CSVGRVAGEQYF; CDR3nt: TGCAGCGTTGGGAGAGTGGCCGGAGAGCAGTACTTC; d_gene: .; v_gene: TRBV29-1; j_gene: TRBJ2-7; abundance: .
CDR3aa: CASSPQQGFGNQPQHF; CDR3nt: TGTGCCAGCTCACCACAACAGGGTTTCGGCAATCAGCCCCAGCATTTT; d_gene: .; v_gene: TRBV18; j_gene: TRBJ1-5; abundance: .
CDR3aa: CASSLAQGPVYEQYF; CDR3nt: TGTGCCAGCAGCTTAGCACAGGGGCCCGTCTACGAGCAGTACTTC; d_gene: TRBD1; v_gene: TRBV7-6; j_gene: TRBJ2-7; abundance: .
CDR3aa: CASSLAGTYNEQFF; CDR3nt: TGTGCCAGCAGCTTAGCCGGAACCTACAATGAGCAGTTCTTC; d_gene: .; v_gene: TRBV7-9; j_gene: TRBJ2-1; abundance: .
CDR3aa: CASGQGDQPQHF; CDR3nt: TGTGCCAGCGGACAGGGCGATCAGCCCCAGCATTTT; d_gene: TRBD1; v_gene: TRBV2; j_gene: TRBJ1-5; abundance: .
CDR3aa: CASSQDQRVLSTDTQYF; CDR3nt: TGCGCCAGCAGCCAAGACCAGCGGGTCCTTAGCACAGATACGCAGTATTTT; d_gene: .; v_gene: TRBV4-3; j_gene: TRBJ2-3; abundance: .
CDR3aa: CASSEWDRGQPQHF; CDR3nt: TGTGCCAGCAGTGAATGGGACAGGGGTCAGCCCCAGCATTTT; d_gene: TRBD1; v_gene: TRBV6-1; j_gene: TRBJ1-5; abundance: few
CDR3aa: CASSLAPSAIYEQYF; CDR3nt: TGTGCCAGCAGCTTGGCCCCTAGCGCCATTTACGAGCAGTACTTC; d_gene: .; v_gene: TRBV5-5; j_gene: TRBJ2-7; abundance: .
CDR3aa: CASGGPGEGEQFF; CDR3nt: TGTGCCAGCGGGGGTCCCGGCGAAGGTGAGCAGTTCTTC; d_gene: .; v_gene: TRBV13; j_gene: TRBJ2-1; abundance: .
CDR3aa: CASSSPTGANTEAFF; CDR3nt: TGTGCCAGCAGTTCCCCGACGGGGGCGAACACTGAAGCTTTCTTT; d_gene: .; v_gene: TRBV28; j_gene: TRBJ1-1; abundance: .
CDR3aa: CASSLKSGESETQYF; CDR3nt: TGTGCCAGCAGCTTAAAGAGTGGGGAGTCAGAGACCCAGTACTTC; d_gene: .; v_gene: TRBV11-2; j_gene: TRBJ2-5; abundance: .
CDR3aa: CASSLDRGNTEAFF; CDR3nt: TGTGCCAGCTCCTTAGATCGGGGGAACACTGAAGCTTTCTTT; d_gene: .; v_gene: TRBV7-3; j_gene: TRBJ1-1; abundance: .
CDR3aa: CASSQFGTSGSSRADTQYF; CDR3nt: TGTGCCAGCAGCCAGTTCGGGACTAGCGGGAGTAGTAGAGCAGATACGCAGTATTTT; d_gene: TRBD2; v_gene: TRBV4-2; j_gene: TRBJ2-3; abundance: .
CDR3aa: CASTQYRDRGSDTQYF; CDR3nt: TGTGCCAGTACACAATACCGGGACAGGGGGTCCGATACGCAGTATTTT; d_gene: TRBD1; v_gene: TRBV19; j_gene: TRBJ2-3; abundance: .
CDR3aa: CASSERNTEAFF; CDR3nt: TGTGCCAGCAGTGAACGTAACACTGAAGCTTTCTTT; d_gene: .; v_gene: TRBV25-1; j_gene: TRBJ1-1; abundance: .
CDR3aa: CASSLATSGRAVFYEQYF; CDR3nt: TGTGCCAGCAGCTTAGCGACTAGCGGGAGGGCTGTATTCTACGAGCAGTACTTC; d_gene: TRBD2; v_gene: TRBV7-2; j_gene: TRBJ2-7; abundance: .
CDR3aa: CASSSDGQVNEKLFF; CDR3nt: TGTGCCAGCAGCTCAGACGGACAGGTCAATGAAAAACTGTTTTTT; d_gene: TRBD1; v_gene: TRBV7-2; j_gene: TRBJ1-4; abundance: .
CDR3aa: CASMGNSYEQYF; CDR3nt: TGTGCCAGTATGGGCAACTCCTACGAGCAGTACTTC; d_gene: .; v_gene: TRBV19; j_gene: TRBJ2-7; abundance: .
CDR3aa: CASSPRSTGELFF; CDR3nt: TGTGCCAGCAGTCCCCGGAGCACCGGGGAGCTGTTTTTT; d_gene: .; v_gene: TRBV28; j_gene: TRBJ2-2; abundance: .
CDR3aa: CASSYQGRTGANVLTF; CDR3nt: TGTGCCAGCAGCTATCAGGGGAGGACTGGGGCCAACGTCCTGACTTTC; d_gene: .; v_gene: TRBV5-6; j_gene: TRBJ2-6; abundance: once
CDR3aa: CASSDWESYEQYF; CDR3nt: TGTGCCAGCAGTGACTGGGAGTCCTACGAGCAGTACTTC; d_gene: .; v_gene: TRBV6-1; j_gene: TRBJ2-7; abundance: .
CDR3aa: CSVEDTPGGPGDEQYF; CDR3nt: TGCAGCGTTGAAGACACGCCGGGAGGGCCGGGAGACGAGCAGTACTTC; d_gene: TRBD2; v_gene: TRBV29-1; j_gene: TRBJ2-7; abundance: .
CDR3aa: CASVPDGVYSGEVNEQFF; CDR3nt: TGTGCTAGTGTGCCAGACGGGGTTTATTCGGGGGAGGTCAATGAGCAGTTCTTC; d_gene: .; v_gene: TRBV12-5; j_gene: TRBJ2-1; abundance: .
CDR3aa: CASSPTIPGYEQYF; CDR3nt: TGTGCCAGCAGCCCTACCATTCCAGGTTACGAGCAGTACTTC; d_gene: .; v_gene: TRBV7-2; j_gene: TRBJ2-7; abundance: once
CDR3aa: CASSRRQGTYYGYTF; CDR3nt: TGTGCCAGCAGCAGACGACAGGGGACGTACTATGGCTACACCTTC; d_gene: TRBD1; v_gene: TRBV5-4; j_gene: TRBJ1-2; abundance: .
CDR3aa: CASSFGGSYSSYEQYF; CDR3nt: TGTGCCAGCAGCTTTGGAGGGTCCTATAGCTCCTACGAGCAGTACTTC; d_gene: .; v_gene: TRBV7-2; j_gene: TRBJ2-7; abundance: .
CDR3aa: CASSTPGVAFF; CDR3nt: TGTGCCAGTAGTACCCCCGGGGTGGCTTTCTTT; d_gene: .; v_gene: TRBV19; j_gene: TRBJ1-1; abundance: .
CDR3aa: CASSPNLSRGNQETQYF; CDR3nt: TGTGCCAGTAGTCCCAACCTTAGCAGGGGCAACCAAGAGACCCAGTACTTC; d_gene: .; v_gene: TRBV19; j_gene: TRBJ2-5; abundance: .
CDR3aa: CASSGSEQYF; CDR3nt: TGTGCCAGCAGCGGTTCCGAGCAGTACTTC; d_gene: .; v_gene: TRBV7-9; j_gene: TRBJ2-7; abundance: .
CDR3aa: CASSSGTYEQYF; CDR3nt: TGTGCCAGCAGTAGCGGGACCTACGAGCAGTACTTC; d_gene: TRBD2; v_gene: TRBV6-5; j_gene: TRBJ2-7; abundance: once
CDR3aa: CASSPGDGTEAFF; CDR3nt: TGTGCCAGCAGCCCAGGGGACGGTACTGAAGCTTTCTTT; d_gene: .; v_gene: TRBV7-9; j_gene: TRBJ1-1; abundance: .
CDR3aa: CASSLAPGSQETQYF; CDR3nt: TGTGCCAGCAGCTTAGCGCCCGGGAGTCAAGAGACCCAGTACTTC; d_gene: .; v_gene: TRBV7-6; j_gene: TRBJ2-5; abundance: .
CDR3aa: CASSLGGREKLFF; CDR3nt: TGTGCCAGCAGTTTGGGGGGAAGGGAAAAACTGTTTTTT; d_gene: .; v_gene: TRBV27; j_gene: TRBJ1-4; abundance: .
CDR3aa: CASSRNVGYRTDTQYF; CDR3nt: TGCGCCAGCAGCCGAAATGTAGGGTACCGCACAGATACGCAGTATTTT; d_gene: .; v_gene: TRBV4-3; j_gene: TRBJ2-3; abundance: .
CDR3aa: CASSSGLADSSREQYF; CDR3nt: TGCGCCAGCAGCTCTGGACTAGCGGATTCTTCTAGGGAGCAGTACTTC; d_gene: TRBD2; v_gene: TRBV5-1; j_gene: TRBJ2-7; abundance: few
CDR3aa: CSVEERTGGDEKLFF; CDR3nt: TGCAGCGTTGAAGAGAGGACAGGGGGAGATGAAAAACTGTTTTTT; d_gene: TRBD1; v_gene: TRBV29-1; j_gene: TRBJ1-4; abundance: .
CDR3aa: CASSPLQGSTDTQYF; CDR3nt: TGTGCCAGCAGCCCATTACAGGGGAGCACAGATACGCAGTATTTT; d_gene: TRBD1; v_gene: TRBV7-6; j_gene: TRBJ2-3; abundance: .
CDR3aa: CASSPGPNTGELFF; CDR3nt: TGTGCCAGCAGCCCCGGACCGAACACCGGGGAGCTGTTTTTT; d_gene: .; v_gene: TRBV11-3; j_gene: TRBJ2-2; abundance: .
CDR3aa: CATSRDFGTGGHEQFF; CDR3nt: TGTGCCACCAGCAGAGATTTTGGGACAGGGGGTCATGAGCAGTTCTTC; d_gene: TRBD1; v_gene: TRBV15; j_gene: TRBJ2-1; abundance: once
CDR3aa: CASSYRSGQGSTDTQYF; CDR3nt: TGTGCCAGCAGCTACCGTAGCGGGCAGGGGAGCACAGATACGCAGTATTTT; d_gene: .; v_gene: TRBV7-8; j_gene: TRBJ2-3; abundance: .
CDR3aa: CASSRTGPRNYEQYF; CDR3nt: TGTGCCAGCAGCAGAACCGGGCCGCGGAACTACGAGCAGTACTTC; d_gene: .; v_gene: TRBV5-5; j_gene: TRBJ2-7; abundance: .
CDR3aa: CASSLTGQDTDTQYF; CDR3nt: TGCGCCAGCAGCCTCACGGGGCAGGACACAGATACGCAGTATTTT; d_gene: .; v_gene: TRBV4-3; j_gene: TRBJ2-3; abundance: .
CDR3aa: CASSPDGLVREQFF; CDR3nt: TGTGCCAGCTCACCAGATGGACTAGTAAGAGAGCAGTTCTTC; d_gene: TRBD2; v_gene: TRBV18; j_gene: TRBJ2-1; abundance: .
CDR3aa: CASIRYYRDRVSDTQYF; CDR3nt: TGCGCCAGCATAAGATATTACCGGGACAGGGTGTCAGATACGCAGTATTTT; d_gene: TRBD1; v_gene: TRBV5-1; j_gene: TRBJ2-3; abundance: .
CDR3aa: CASSLQAHQETQYF; CDR3nt: TGTGCCAGCAGCTTGCAGGCACACCAAGAGACCCAGTACTTC; d_gene: .; v_gene: TRBV5-4; j_gene: TRBJ2-5; abundance: .
CDR3aa: CASSDSVAGGFEKLFF; CDR3nt: TGTGCCAGCAGTGATTCCGTCGCAGGGGGCTTCGAAAAACTGTTTTTT; d_gene: TRBD1; v_gene: TRBV6-1; j_gene: TRBJ1-4; abundance: .
CDR3aa: CASSSLAGTYEQYF; CDR3nt: TGTGCCAGCAGCTCACTAGCCGGTACCTACGAGCAGTACTTC; d_gene: .; v_gene: TRBV7-2; j_gene: TRBJ2-7; abundance: .
CDR3aa: CSVDIRGEAFF; CDR3nt: TGCAGCGTCGACATACGGGGGGAAGCTTTCTTT; d_gene: .; v_gene: TRBV29-1; j_gene: TRBJ1-1; abundance: .
CDR3aa: CASSVEVSAGRSTDTQYF; CDR3nt: TGTGCCAGCAGCGTAGAGGTCTCGGCGGGCCGAAGCACAGATACGCAGTATTTT; d_gene: .; v_gene: TRBV9; j_gene: TRBJ2-3; abundance: once
CDR3aa: CASRRQGSQQYF; CDR3nt: TGTGCCAGCAGGCGCCAGGGGTCGCAGCAGTACTTC; d_gene: .; v_gene: TRBV27; j_gene: TRBJ2-7; abundance: few